This is a list of T cell receptor beta chains from one sample in a study of beta chain features in type 1 diabetes. The table came from immunoSEQ multiplex PCR; TCRdb's copy has only in-frame clones and leaves some out. Here the sample spans fewer than 400,000 clones, around 9.7% being singletons. Sequencing input: central memory CD4+ T cells from blood. The receptor source for this set is a man aged 25 to 45 with type 1 diabetes. Both conserved end residues are part of each CDR3. D genes are given only for firm matches. Size values are once, few and many counts, or a class for expanded clones, and some rows have none.

TRBV9	TRBJ2-2	NA	14	TRBD2	TGTGCCAGTCGGACTAGCGGGGGCACCGGGGAGCTGTTTTTT	CASRTSGGTGELFF
TRBV6-5	TRBJ1-2	NA	13	TRBD1	TGTGCCAGCAGGCCATTCTCAGGGGGTGGCTACACCTTC	CASRPFSGGGYTF
TRBV19	TRBJ2-5	NA	16	TRBD1	TGTGCCAGTAGCAGTATGCGGGCAGGGGGCGAGGAGACCCAGTACTTC	CASSSMRAGGEETQYF
TRBV29-1	TRBJ1-3	NA	14	NA	TGCAGCGTTGTAGGGGCAATCCCGGGAAACACCATATATTTT	CSVVGAIPGNTIYF
TRBV29-1	TRBJ1-2	few	11	NA	TGCAGCGGTACATCATCGGAGGGCTACACCTTC	CSGTSSEGYTF
TRBV9	TRBJ2-7	NA	12	TRBD1	TGTGCCAGCAGCCGGACAGGGGTTAGGCAGTACTTC	CASSRTGVRQYF
TRBV7-9	TRBJ1-4	few	14	NA	TGTGCCAGCAGCCCCGGGGTGGGAGATGAAAAACTGTTTTTT	CASSPGVGDEKLFF
TRBV5-6	TRBJ1-2	few	14	TRBD1	TGTGCCAGCAGCTTCGACAGGGCCAACTATGGCTACACCTTC	CASSFDRANYGYTF
TRBV4-3	TRBJ1-2	NA	12	NA	TGCGCCAGCAGCCAAGCAGGGGTCGGCTACACCTTC	CASSQAGVGYTF
TRBV7-6	TRBJ2-2	NA	14	TRBD2	TGTGCCAGCAGCCGGGACTACAACACCGGGGAGCTGTTTTTT	CASSRDYNTGELFF
TRBV6-6	TRBJ2-1	few	15	NA	TGTGCCAGCAGCTACCAAGCGGGTGCCTACAATGAGCAGTTCTTC	CASSYQAGAYNEQFF
TRBV6-5	TRBJ1-1	NA	13	NA	TGTGCCATCAGCGATGGTGGGGCAGGGAAGGCTTTCTTT	CAISDGGAGKAFF
TRBV2	TRBJ2-7	NA	15	NA	TGTGCCAGCAGTGAAGTCACAGGGTCTTCGCACGAGCAGTACTTC	CASSEVTGSSHEQYF
TRBV14	TRBJ2-4	NA	16	NA	TGTGCCAGCAGCCGGTCGGGGGCTACAGCCAAAAACATTCAGTACTTC	CASSRSGATAKNIQYF
TRBV29-1	TRBJ2-3	few	15	TRBD2	TGCAGCGTTCGAACCTCTAGCGGGGGGGCAGATACGCAGTATTTT	CSVRTSSGGADTQYF
TRBV28	TRBJ2-4	NA	12	NA	TGTGCCAGCGGACGTTTTGGAAACATTCAGTACTTC	CASGRFGNIQYF
TRBV15	TRBJ2-5	few	15	NA	TGTGCCACCAGCTCCCCGAGGGGTGTGGGGGAGACCCAGTACTTC	CATSSPRGVGETQYF
TRBV29-1	TRBJ1-2	few	18	TRBD1	TGCAGCGCTGTGGTGGGACAGGGATTCTCCCCCTCTTTCGATGGCTACACCTTC	CSAVVGQGFSPSFDGYTF
TRBV29-1	TRBJ1-4	few	13	NA	TGCAGCGTTGGAGAACAGGGCAACGAAAAACTGTTTTTT	CSVGEQGNEKLFF
TRBV9	TRBJ1-2	NA	11	NA	TGTGCCAGCAGTCTCGAGGGTGGCTACACCTTC	CASSLEGGYTF
TRBV9	TRBJ1-1	few	15	TRBD1	TGTGCCAGCAGCATTGCTGGACAGGTGAACACTGAAGCTTTCTTT	CASSIAGQVNTEAFF
TRBV9	TRBJ2-7	few	16	NA	TGTGCCAGCAGCCCAGGTACGAGGCATCACTCCTACGAGCAGTACTTC	CASSPGTRHHSYEQYF
TRBV5-5	TRBJ2-2	NA	14	TRBD1	TGTGCCAGCAGCGGAGACAGGGGTACCGGGGAGCTGTTTTTT	CASSGDRGTGELFF
TRBV7-2	TRBJ2-2	NA	13	NA	TGTGCCAGCCGTCGAAGGGGGACCGGGGAGCTGTTTTTT	CASRRRGTGELFF
TRBV6-6	TRBJ2-3	NA	15	TRBD1	TGTGCCAGCAGTTACTCCGGGACAGGGGCGGATACGCAGTATTTT	CASSYSGTGADTQYF
TRBV27	TRBJ2-7	few	13	NA	TGTGCCAGCAGTTCTAACAGGGCCTACGAGCAGTACTTC	CASSSNRAYEQYF
TRBV10-3	TRBJ1-4	NA	13	NA	TGTGCCATCAGTGAGTCTAGGGACGAAAAACTGTTTTTT	CAISESRDEKLFF
TRBV5-1	TRBJ2-1	many	15	NA	TGCGCCAGCAGCCCCAACCCCGGGTCCTACAATGAGCAGTTCTTC	CASSPNPGSYNEQFF
TRBV30	TRBJ2-3	few	15	NA	TGTGCCTGGACCAACGCGGGGCAGGGGTCAGATACGCAGTATTTT	CAWTNAGQGSDTQYF
TRBV28	TRBJ2-3	few	15	NA	TGTGCCAGCAGTACGCCCGCGGGGCCCACAGATACGCAGTATTTT	CASSTPAGPTDTQYF
TRBV29-1	TRBJ1-1	few	14	NA	TGCAGCGTTATTCCGGGACTCTCGAACACTGAAGCTTTCTTT	CSVIPGLSNTEAFF
TRBV5-1	TRBJ2-2	many	13	NA	TGCGCCAGCATGGAGTCGAACACCGGGGAGCTGTTTTTT	CASMESNTGELFF
TRBV7-2	TRBJ1-2	NA	15	TRBD1	TGTGCCAGCAGCTTAGATTGGGGACAGGCTTATGGCTACACCTTC	CASSLDWGQAYGYTF
TRBV19	TRBJ2-1	many	12	NA	TGTGCCAGTATTGACAGATACAATGAGCAGTTCTTC	CASIDRYNEQFF
TRBV27	TRBJ2-1	few	13	NA	TGTGCCAGCAGGCAGAGCTCCTACAATGAGCAGTTCTTC	CASRQSSYNEQFF
TRBV11-2	TRBJ2-5	few	16	TRBD2	TGTGCCAGCAGCTTGGATCAAGCGGGGGGGCTCGAGACCCAGTACTTC	CASSLDQAGGLETQYF
TRBV7-9	TRBJ1-1	few	12	NA	TGTGCCAGCAGCTTAGGGCAGGGTGAAGCTTTCTTT	CASSLGQGEAFF
TRBV30	TRBJ1-6	NA	16	NA	TGTGCCTGGAGTGCCTCTTTATCAGGATTAAATTCACCCCTCCACTTT	CAWSASLSGLNSPLHF
TRBV7-6	TRBJ1-3	NA	15	TRBD1	TGTGCCAGCAGCTCCGGGACAGATTCTGGAAACACCATATATTTT	CASSSGTDSGNTIYF
TRBV18	TRBJ1-1	NA	13	TRBD1	TGTGCCAGCTCAGCCGGGACAGGGGATGAAGCTTTCTTT	CASSAGTGDEAFF
TRBV15	TRBJ2-5	NA	13	TRBD1	TGTGCCACCAGCACCGGGGACAGACAGACCCAGTACTTC	CATSTGDRQTQYF
TRBV4-3	TRBJ2-6	many	18	TRBD1	TGCGCCAGCAGCCAAGCCCTAAGGGGGCGTTCGGGGGCCAACGTCCTGACTTTC	CASSQALRGRSGANVLTF
TRBV30	TRBJ2-7	few	14	NA	TGTGCCTGGAGCTCGGCCAGTCGGTTGAACGAGCAGTACTTC	CAWSSASRLNEQYF
TRBV11-2	TRBJ1-4	NA	17	NA	TGTGCCAGCAGCCAGGACAGCTTTATCTCCCATAATGAAAAACTGTTTTTT	CASSQDSFISHNEKLFF